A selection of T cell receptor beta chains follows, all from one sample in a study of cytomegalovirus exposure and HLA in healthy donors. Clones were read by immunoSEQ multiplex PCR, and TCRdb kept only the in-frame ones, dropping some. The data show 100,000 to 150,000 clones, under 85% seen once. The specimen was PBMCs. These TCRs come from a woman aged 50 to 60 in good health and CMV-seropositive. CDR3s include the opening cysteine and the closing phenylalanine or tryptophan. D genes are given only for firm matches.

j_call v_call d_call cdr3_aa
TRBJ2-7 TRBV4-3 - CASSPQLTVGEQYF
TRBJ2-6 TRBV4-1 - CASSHEVTGGANVLTF
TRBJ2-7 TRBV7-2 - CASSAGFVYEQYF
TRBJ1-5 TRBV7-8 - CASSWWGHPSNQPQHF
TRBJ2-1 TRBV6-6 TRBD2 CASKQPGLAADEQFF
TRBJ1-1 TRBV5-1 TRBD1 CASSSFGQGVRGTEAFF
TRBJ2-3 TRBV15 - CATSREFWSLDTQYF
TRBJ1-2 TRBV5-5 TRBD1 CASSPWTGEGYTF
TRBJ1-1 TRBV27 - CASRGAGEAFF
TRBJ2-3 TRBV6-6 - CASSYSRVGDTQYF